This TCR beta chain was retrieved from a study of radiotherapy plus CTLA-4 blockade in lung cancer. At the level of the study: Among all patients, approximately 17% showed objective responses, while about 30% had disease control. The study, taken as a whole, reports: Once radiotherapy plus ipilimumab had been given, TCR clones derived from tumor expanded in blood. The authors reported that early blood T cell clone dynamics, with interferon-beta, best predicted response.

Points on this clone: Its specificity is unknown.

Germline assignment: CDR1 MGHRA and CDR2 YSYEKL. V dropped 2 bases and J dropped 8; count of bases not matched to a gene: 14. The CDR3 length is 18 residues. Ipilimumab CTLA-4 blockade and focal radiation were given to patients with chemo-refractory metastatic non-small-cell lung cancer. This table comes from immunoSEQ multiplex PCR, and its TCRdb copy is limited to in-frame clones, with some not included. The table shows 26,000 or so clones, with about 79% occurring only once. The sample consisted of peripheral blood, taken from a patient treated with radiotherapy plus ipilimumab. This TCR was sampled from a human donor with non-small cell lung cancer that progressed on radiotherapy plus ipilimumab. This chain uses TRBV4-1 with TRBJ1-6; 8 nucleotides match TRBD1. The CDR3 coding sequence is TGCGCCAGCAGCCAACAATTGCTGTTCGGACAGGGTGATTCACCCCTCCACTTT. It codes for CASSQQLLFGQGDSPLHF.